The 26 T cell receptor beta chains given below trace back to one sample, sequenced in a study of identical twins. TCRdb recomputed calls from the 5' RACE reads with MiXCR, one row per CDR3 protein. The profile shows nearly 900,000 distinct CDR3 sequences, 9% to 15% of them singletons. This sample also appeared in a second study, on yellow fever vaccine responses in identical twins.

Sequencing input: PBMCs. These receptors came from a woman aged 18-29 years in good health.

This chain uses TRBV6-4 with TRBJ1-1; 7 bases match TRBD1. Unmatched junction bases numbered 13, after V lost 6 bases and J lost 0 bases. This CDR3 has 17 residues. Germline-derived CDR1 and CDR2 are MRHNA and SNTAGT. The CDR3 spells CASRPQGTASMNTEAFF. CDR3 DNA: TGTGCCAGCAGACCCCAAGGGACAGCAAGCATGAACACTGAAGCTTTCTTT.

This clonotype was seen more than once but under ten times. The CDR3 is CASSFRDSYNSPLHF. The CDR3 DNA reads as TGTGCCAGCAGCTTTCGAGACTCCTATAATTCACCCCTCCACTTT. J is TRBJ1-6 and V is TRBV7-9; D remains ambiguous. V dropped 3 bases and J dropped 0 bases, with 6 bases sitting between them. In germline, CDR1 is SEHNR, CDR2 FQNEAQ (reference sequence). This CDR3 comprises 15 residues.

This chain joins TRBV7-6 and TRBJ1-4, with 11 bases that match TRBD1. This CDR3 has 14 amino acids. V lost 5 bases, J lost 12 bases, and 8 bases stayed unmatched. The germline CDR1 and CDR2 sequences are SGHVS and FNYEAQ. CDR3 sequence reads: CASSQGQGASELFF. In nucleotides, the CDR3 is TGTGCCAGCAGCCAAGGACAGGGGGCTAGTGAACTGTTTTTT.

The rearrangement links TRBV27 to TRBJ1-6; 7 bases fit TRBD1. Germline V lookup: CDR1 MNHEY, CDR2 SMNVEV (reference sequence). Trimming cost V 6 bases and J 6 bases; bases outside gene matches: 8. This CDR3 has 15 residues. CDR3 in DNA: TGTGCCAGCAGCCCCCGGACAGGAACTAATTCACCCCTCCACTTT. Its translation is CASSPRTGTNSPLHF.

This sequence joins TRBV27 and TRBJ2-6; possible D gene TRBD2, 5 bases. V dropped 7 bases and J dropped 1 base, with 17 bases sitting between them. The CDR3 is 17 residues long. Looked up from germline, CDR1 is MNHEY and CDR2 is SMNVEV (reference sequence). CDR3 sequence reads: CASTSPGVFSGANVLTF. As DNA, the CDR3 is TGTGCCAGCACCTCTCCCGGGGTCTTTTCTGGGGCCAACGTCCTGACTTTC.

The gene calls are TRBV9 and TRBJ2-2, with D unresolved. Germline CDR1 is SGDLS and CDR2 is YYNGEE. The CDR3 is 15 amino acids. With 0 bases removed from V and 2 bases from J, the gap between germline ends came to 8 bases. CDR3: CASSVESTNTGELFF. The CDR3 DNA sequence: TGTGCCAGCAGCGTAGAGAGCACCAACACCGGGGAGCTGTTTTTT. The full variable domain, completed using reference TRBV9 and TRBJ2-2, is DSGVTQTPKHLITATGQRVTLRCSPRSGDLSVYWYQQSLDQGLQFLIQYYNGEERAKGNILERFSAQQFPDLHSELNLSSLELGDSALYFCASSVESTNTGELFFGEGSRLTVL.

This clonotype was counted only a few times. The V gene is TRBV12-3 or TRBV12-4, the J gene TRBJ2-7; either TRBD1 or TRBD2 may fit D (6 bases each). Trimming took 5 bases from V and 2 from J, leaving 13 bases between them. The CDR3 runs to 14 residues. CDR3 DNA sequence: TGTGCCAGCAGTAGGGCTGGGGGGCCCTACGAGCAGTACTTC. It specifies CASSRAGGPYEQYF.

This clonotype was detected only a few times. V is TRBV2 and J is TRBJ2-7; 8 bases are a match to TRBD2. This CDR3 spans 15 amino acids. Germline CDR1 and CDR2: SNHLY and FYNNEI. Trimming removed 6 bases from V and 2 bases from J; junction bases left unmatched: 9. The CDR3 coding sequence is TGTGCCAGCAGGATGACTAGCGCAAGGGCCTACGAGCAGTACTTC. Translated: CASRMTSARAYEQYF.

V usage is TRBV15 and J usage is TRBJ2-1; 7 positions match TRBD2. The trim removed 0 bases at V and 6 bases at J, leaving 14 bases unmatched. Germline V lookup: CDR1 LNHNV, CDR2 YYDKDF (reference sequence). This CDR3 contains 18 residues. This CDR3 is CATSRDQLAGAWGNEQFF. The CDR3 nucleotides are TGTGCCACCAGCAGAGATCAGTTGGCGGGAGCGTGGGGCAATGAGCAGTTCTTC.

This clonotype was seen many times. The V and J genes are TRBV28 and TRBJ2-7; 9 bases fit TRBD1. Germline assignment: CDR1 MDHEN and CDR2 SYDVKM. V lost 2 bases and J lost 1; bases outside the gene matches: 6. There are 16 residues in the CDR3. CDR3 protein: CASSLLEDRGSYEQYF. CDR3 sequence (DNA): TGTGCCAGCAGTTTACTCGAGGACAGGGGTTCCTACGAGCAGTACTTC.

This clonotype showed up just a few times. The chain uses TRBV20-1 and TRBJ2-7; D is perhaps TRBD1 (6 bases). The germline V and J ends were trimmed by 5 bases and 1 base, with 15 bases remaining between them. Germline lookup yields CDR1 DFQATT and CDR2 SNEGSKA (reference sequence). The CDR3 is 14 residues long. CDR3 in DNA: TGCAGTGCTGCGGTCCAGGGGCCATCCTACGAGCAGTACGTC. Its translation: CSAAVQGPSYEQYV.

The chain recombines TRBV11-2 with TRBJ2-5, with TRBD1 identical over 8 bases. CDR3 length: 14 residues. CDR1 is SGHAT and CDR2 is FQNNGV in the germline V gene. Losses at the gene ends were 5 bases for V and 3 bases for J; bases not matched to a gene: 5. The CDR3 protein is CASSRQGTEETQYF. The CDR3 DNA follows: TGTGCCAGCAGCCGACAGGGGACCGAAGAGACCCAGTACTTC.

This clonotype was observed a few times. The V gene is TRBV9, the J gene TRBJ2-7; no reliable D call. Trimming took 3 bases from V and 3 from J, leaving 13 bases between them. The CDR3 contains 14 residues. Germline V gene lookup returns CDR1 SGDLS and CDR2 YYNGEE. DNA for the CDR3: TGTGCCAGCAGCGCCTGGTGGGGTTTCTACGAGCAGTACTTC. Translation gives CASSAWWGFYEQYF.

This clonotype appeared a few times. The chain joins TRBV29-1 to TRBJ2-7, with TRBD2 as a possible D gene (7 bases). This CDR3 has 16 amino acids. V was clipped by 0 bases and J by 1 base, with 16 bases between them. In germline, CDR1 is SQVTM, CDR2 ANQGSEA. CDR3 residues: CSVEDFRGGQSYEQYF. CDR3 nucleotides: TGCAGCGTTGAAGATTTTAGGGGGGGCCAATCCTACGAGCAGTACTTC.

There are many counts of this clonotype. The chain recombines TRBV12-3 or TRBV12-4 with TRBJ2-1, with 14 bases matching TRBD2. V trimming: 1 base; J trimming: 6 bases; junction bases outside the gene matches: 8. The CDR3 has 18 residues. The CDR3 reads CASSLGLAGGPYSNEQFF. CDR3 coding DNA: TGTGCCAGCAGTTTAGGACTAGCGGGAGGGCCTTATAGCAATGAGCAGTTCTTC.

The genes are TRBV2 and TRBJ2-1, with 14 bases aligning to TRBD2. The CDR3 sequence is 19 residues long. V dropped 2 bases and J dropped 8; count of bases not matched to a gene: 14. The germline V gene has CDR1 SNHLY and CDR2 FYNNEI. The CDR3 loop is CASSEPKRGLAGDLYEQFF. For the CDR3, the DNA is TGTGCCAGCAGTGAACCAAAGAGGGGACTAGCGGGGGATCTTTATGAGCAGTTCTTC.

This clonotype was recorded a few times. J is TRBJ2-7 and V is TRBV15; TRBD1 aligns across 11 bases. There are 15 residues in the CDR3. CDR1 and CDR2 from the germline V gene are LNHNV and YYDKDF (reference sequence). Unmatched junction bases numbered 6, after V lost 5 bases and J lost 3 bases. CDR3 sequence reads: CATSLDRGLRYEQYV. The CDR3 DNA reads as TGTGCCACCAGCTTGGACAGGGGGCTACGCTACGAGCAGTACGTC.

This sequence joins TRBV29-1 and TRBJ2-5; D is undetermined. The V and J ends lost 4 bases and 1 base respectively, with 7 bases between them. CDR1 SQVTM and CDR2 ANQGSEA come from the germline V gene. This CDR3 spans 12 amino acids. The CDR3 is CSVAMLQETQYF. The CDR3 DNA follows: TGCAGCGTTGCGATGCTCCAAGAGACCCAGTACTTC.

The rearrangement links TRBV12-3 or TRBV12-4 to TRBJ2-2, with D possibly being TRBD2 (5 bases). This CDR3 has 15 amino acids. The V gene lost 2 bases and the J gene lost 5 bases, with 12 bases spanning the gap. CDR3 sequence: CASSLRPRGTGELFF. The CDR3 DNA is TGTGCCAGCAGTTTAAGGCCCCGAGGGACCGGGGAGCTGTTTTTT.

Ten or more counts support this clonotype. The genes are TRBV10-3 and TRBJ2-7, with a possible D match to TRBD2 (6 bases). V was trimmed by 3 bases and J by 4 bases, leaving 13 bases between them. Germline CDR1 is ENHRY and CDR2 is SYGVKD. The CDR3 consists of 14 residues. CDR3 DNA: TGTGCCATCAGTGACGGCCCAGGGAGGTACGAGCAGTACTTC. It encodes CAISDGPGRYEQYF.

This chain uses TRBV4-1 with TRBJ2-5; TRBD2 matches 11 bases. This CDR3 is built from 17 residues. Trimming took 2 bases from V and 3 from J; bases not matched to a gene: 8. From germline, CDR1 is MGHRA and CDR2 YSYEKL. CDR3 nucleotides: TGCGCCAGCAGCCAACAGGGCGGGACTAGCGGAAAAGAGACCCAGTACTTC. Its protein is CASSQQGGTSGKETQYF.

The table lists this clonotype with many counts. As DNA, the CDR3 is TGCAGTGCCGGGAGTGAGCAGTTCTTC. Protein sequence: CSAGSEQFF. The rearrangement joins TRBV20-1 to TRBJ2-1; D is perhaps TRBD2 (6 bases). Trimming removed 6 bases at V and 9 bases at J, with 6 bases between. Germline V gene lookup returns CDR1 DFQATT and CDR2 SNEGSKA (reference sequence). CDR3 length: 9 amino acids.

V gene TRBV6-7 combines with J gene TRBJ2-2, with D perhaps matching TRBD2 (6 bases). TRBV6-7 is reported as an ORF; its role is uncertain. Trimming stripped 8 bases from V and 1 base from J, with 26 bases between. The CDR3 has 19 amino acids. CDR3 coding DNA: TGTGCCAGCTGTTCCCTGAATCCTTCTAGCGATATGAACACCGGGGAGCTGTTTTTT. This sequence encodes CASCSLNPSSDMNTGELFF.

This clonotype came up many times. The chain is built from TRBV5-1 and TRBJ1-2; TRBD1 matches at 7 bases. The CDR3 has 15 residues. Germline V gene lookup returns CDR1 SGHRS and CDR2 YFSETQ. Trimming cost V 0 bases and J 6 bases; bases outside gene matches: 8. This chain's CDR3 is CASSLDDRVLDGYTF. As DNA, the CDR3 is TGCGCCAGCAGCTTGGATGACAGGGTGTTAGATGGCTACACCTTC.

V usage is TRBV23-1 and J usage is TRBJ2-3; 7 nucleotides align to TRBD2. TRBV23-1 is treated as an ORF (open reading frame) with a function not yet certain. V was pared by 1 base and J by 2 bases, with 9 bases of the junction left unmatched. The CDR3 spans 17 residues. CDR3 DNA: TGCGCCAGCAGTCAATGCCGGCGGGGGACTACCACAGATACGCAGTATTTT. This gives the protein CASSQCRRGTTTDTQYF.

The rearrangement links TRBV6-1 to TRBJ1-2; D possibly corresponds to TRBD1 (5 bases). Trimming pared 6 bases from V and 8 bases from J, leaving 22 bases between. The germline V gene encodes CDR1 MNHNS and CDR2 SASEGT. The CDR3 is 15 residues long. The CDR3 spells CASRTALGAGKGYTF. The CDR3 DNA reads TGTGCCAGCAGGACCGCCTTAGGGGCCGGGAAGGGCTACACCTTC.